Listed here are 28 T cell receptor beta chains from one sample, sequenced in a study of a mutant IDH1 vaccine in newly diagnosed glioma. Regarding time point: baseline, week 1 (first vaccination visit). Treatment: pre-vaccination baseline after standard-of-care therapy. Using immunoSEQ multiplex PCR, the repertoire was profiled, and TCRdb retains in-frame clones only, with some absent. The data hold over 80,000 clones, with 70% to 90% observed a single time. The source was PBMCs, collected from a glioma patient treated with radiotherapy, temozolomide or both. These TCRs come from a woman aged 45-59 years with glioma.

The gene calls are TRBV28 and TRBJ2-3, with a possible D match to TRBD2 (6 bases). V was pared by 8 bases and J by 0 bases, with 12 bases between. CDR1 is MDHEN and CDR2 is SYDVKM in the germline V gene. The CDR3 contains 14 residues. CDR3 nucleotides: TGTGCCAGCGTGCGGGGTTCTAGCACAGATACGCAGTATTTT. It yields the protein CASVRGSSTDTQYF.

This rearrangement joins TRBV18 to TRBJ2-1; 8 bases fit TRBD1. The CDR3 extends over 12 amino acids. The V segment lost 4 bases and the J segment 8 bases; nucleotides outside the gene matches: 1. The germline V gene encodes CDR1 KGHSH and CDR2 LQKENI. The CDR3 protein is CASSQTGDEQFF. DNA for the CDR3: TGTGCCAGCTCACAGACAGGGGATGAGCAGTTCTTC.

The rearrangement joins TRBV10-3 to TRBJ2-7; TRBD2 might be the D (7 bases). Germline V gene lookup returns CDR1 ENHRY and CDR2 SYGVKD. This CDR3 has 12 residues. The V end was cut by 10 bases, the J end by 6 bases, with 16 bases between. CDR3: CATHAGAGEQYF. The CDR3 nucleotides are TGTGCCACCCACGCGGGGGCGGGCGAGCAGTACTTC.

The chain employs TRBV28 and TRBJ1-1, with TRBD1 matching 11 bases. CDR1 MDHEN and CDR2 SYDVKM come from the germline V gene. Losses at the gene ends were 4 bases for V and 8 bases for J; bases not matched to a gene: 9. This CDR3 contains 15 residues. The CDR3 DNA sequence: TGTGCCAGCAGTTCCCTAGGACAGGGGGCCCTAGAAGCTTTCTTT. Translation: CASSSLGQGALEAFF.

V and J are TRBV7-9 and TRBJ1-1, with D possibly TRBD1 on 6 matching bases. The CDR3 is 14 amino acids. Germline V gene lookup returns CDR1 SEHNR and CDR2 FQNEAQ (reference sequence). Trimming shortened V by 3 bases and J by 8 bases, and 16 bases separated the two germline ends. CDR3 loop: CASSFETGTQEAFF. The CDR3 DNA is TGTGCCAGCAGCTTTGAAACCGGGACACAAGAAGCTTTCTTT.

The chain is built from TRBV7-8 and TRBJ2-7; D gene uncertain. The CDR3 length is 14 residues. Trimming stripped 0 bases from V and 6 bases from J, with 12 bases between. Germline CDR1 and CDR2: SGHVS and FQNEAQ. The CDR3 DNA reads TGTGCCAGCAGCTTAGCAGGTTTATCTCTCGAGCAGTACTTC. It is translated as CASSLAGLSLEQYF.

This sequence joins TRBV6-1 and TRBJ2-3; D may be TRBD2 (6 bases). The CDR3 is 16 residues long. Germline-derived CDR1 and CDR2 are MNHNS and SASEGT. V was pared by 1 base and J by 3 bases, with 14 bases between. The CDR3 is CASSEDVERVTDTQYF. As DNA, the CDR3 is TGTGCCAGCAGTGAAGATGTTGAGCGGGTAACAGATACGCAGTATTTT.

The CDR3 sequence: CASSLPYNEQFF. The CDR3 region has the DNA TGTGCCAGCAGCTTACCCTACAATGAGCAGTTCTTC. V gene TRBV5-6 combines with J gene TRBJ2-1; the D is unclear. Germline assignment: CDR1 SGHDT and CDR2 YYEEEE. This CDR3 comprises 12 residues. With 2 bases removed from V and 2 bases from J, the gap between germline ends came to 2 bases.

The chain combines TRBV27 with TRBJ2-3; weak D call: TRBD2 (6 bases). Germline-derived CDR1 and CDR2 are MNHEY and SMNVEV (reference sequence). Trimming pared 5 bases from V and 1 base from J, leaving 25 bases between. CDR3 length equals 19 residues. The CDR3 sequence: CASSAGAGRNRRGTDTQYF. The CDR3 nucleotides are TGTGCCAGCAGTGCTGGGGCGGGGAGAAATCGTCGCGGCACAGATACGCAGTATTTT.

The V call is TRBV9, the J call TRBJ2-2; possible D gene TRBD2, 6 bases. Germline V gene sequence: CDR1 SGDLS, CDR2 YYNGEE. The germline V and J ends were trimmed by 0 bases and 5 bases, with 8 bases remaining between them. The CDR3 is 14 residues long. The CDR3 spells CASSVGGETGELFF. CDR3 nucleotides: TGTGCCAGCAGCGTAGGCGGGGAAACCGGGGAGCTGTTTTTT.

Of note for this clone: One end of the junction fails to match germline, which may point to a read error. The V call is TRBV27, the J call TRBJ1-4, with TRBD1 matching 7 bases. This CDR3 region has 13 residues. CDR1 is MNHEY, CDR2 SMNVEV, per germline (reference sequence). The CDR3 protein is CASSKAPGQPNLF. In DNA, the CDR3 is TGTGCCAGCAGTAAGGCCCCGGGACAGCCGAATCTATTT.

The V and J genes are TRBV9 and TRBJ2-5; D may be TRBD1 or TRBD2 (5 bases each). CDR3 length: 13 residues. V lost 0 bases and J 5 bases, leaving 8 bases between the germline ends. Per germline, CDR1 SGDLS and CDR2 YYNGEE. CDR3 sequence reads: CASSVGGFETQYF. The CDR3 DNA is TGTGCCAGCAGCGTAGGGGGGTTCGAGACCCAGTACTTC.

The chain links TRBV5-4 to TRBJ2-4, with 9 bases fitting TRBD1. The CDR3 totals 14 residues. With 4 bases clipped from V and 5 bases from J, the junction kept 4 bases outside the gene matches. Germline V gene lookup returns CDR1 SGHNT and CDR2 YYREEE (reference sequence). CDR3 sequence reads: CASSPQGAENIQYF. In DNA, the CDR3 is TGTGCCAGCAGCCCACAGGGGGCGGAAAACATTCAGTACTTC.

The chain couples TRBV5-1 to TRBJ2-3; the match to TRBD2 covers 12 bases. Germline-derived CDR1 and CDR2 are SGHRS and YFSETQ. This CDR3 contains 15 residues. The ends lost 7 bases at V and 2 bases at J; junction bases unmatched: 5. CDR3 sequence reads: CASGWTSGVTDTQYF. CDR3 coding DNA: TGCGCCAGCGGATGGACTAGCGGGGTCACAGATACGCAGTATTTT. Full variable domain (outside the CDR3, taken from reference TRBV5-1 and TRBJ2-3): KAGVTQTPRYLIKTRGQQVTLSCSPISGHRSVSWYQQTPGQGLQFLFEYFSETQRNKGNFPGRFSGRQFSNSRSEMNVSTLELGDSALYLCASGWTSGVTDTQYFGPGTRLTVL.

This chain connects TRBV27 to TRBJ2-7; D assignment may be TRBD1 or TRBD2 (5 bases each). V lost 7 bases, J lost 0 bases, and 25 bases lay in between. The CDR3 contains 18 residues. Germline-derived CDR1 and CDR2 are MNHEY and SMNVEV (reference sequence). The CDR3 DNA reads TGTGCCAGCATGACATTTACCGGGACCGCCTATAGCTCCTACGAGCAGTACTTC. Translated, it gives CASMTFTGTAYSSYEQYF.

The rearrangement joins TRBV5-5 to TRBJ1-6; TRBD1 matches at 8 bases. The J segment lost 9 bases and the V segment lost 3 bases, leaving 8 bases of the junction unmatched. The CDR3 totals 15 residues. Germline V gene lookup returns CDR1 SGHKS and CDR2 YYEKEE (reference sequence). The CDR3 here is CASSSSRGLGSPLHF. The CDR3 DNA reads as TGTGCCAGCAGCTCCTCCAGGGGGCTGGGTTCACCCCTCCACTTT.

The rearrangement uses TRBV9 and TRBJ2-2; a weak D match, TRBD2 (5 bases). Germline assignment: CDR1 SGDLS and CDR2 YYNGEE. V was trimmed by 0 bases and J by 1 base, leaving 13 bases between them. This CDR3 contains 17 residues. The CDR3 sequence: CASSVVGQRMNTGELFF. The CDR3 DNA is TGTGCCAGCAGCGTAGTCGGCCAGCGGATGAACACCGGGGAGCTGTTTTTT. Combining the CDR3 with reference TRBV9 and TRBJ2-2 gives the whole variable domain DSGVTQTPKHLITATGQRVTLRCSPRSGDLSVYWYQQSLDQGLQFLIQYYNGEERAKGNILERFSAQQFPDLHSELNLSSLELGDSALYFCASSVVGQRMNTGELFFGEGSRLTVL.

The chain has TRBV7-9 and TRBJ1-1, with D uncertain. The CDR3 extends over 15 amino acids. The V gene's germline CDR1 is SEHNR and CDR2 FQNEAQ (reference sequence). V was clipped by 2 bases and J by 0 bases, with 10 bases between them. The CDR3: CASSLSRSLNTEAFF. CDR3 bases: TGTGCCAGCAGCTTATCTAGGAGTCTGAACACTGAAGCTTTCTTT.

The chain combines TRBV12-5 with TRBJ2-1; TRBD2 might be the D (5 bases). Germline V CDR1 and CDR2: LGHNT, FRNRAP. The CDR3 covers 15 residues. V lost 5 bases to trimming and J lost 1 base, with 12 bases between them. CDR3 sequence reads: CASGIPRGSYNEQFF. DNA for the CDR3: TGTGCTAGTGGTATTCCCCGGGGTTCCTACAATGAGCAGTTCTTC.

The chain has TRBV29-1 and TRBJ2-1; 11 positions match TRBD2. The germline V gene has CDR1 SQVTM and CDR2 ANQGSEA. This CDR3 has 16 residues. The V gene end was trimmed by 2 bases and the J gene end by 0 bases; junction bases not matched to a gene: 3. Written as DNA, the CDR3 is TGCAGCGTTGAAAATCTAGCGGGGGGCTCCTACAATGAGCAGTTCTTC. It translates to CSVENLAGGSYNEQFF.

The J gene is TRBJ1-1, the V gene TRBV29-1; a weak D match, TRBD1 (5 bases). The V gene's germline CDR1 is SQVTM and CDR2 ANQGSEA. V lost 7 bases and J lost 1, with 13 bases in between. CDR3 length: 13 residues. CDR3 region: CSAKSQGNTEAFF. CDR3 sequence (DNA): TGCAGCGCCAAGTCGCAGGGGAACACTGAAGCTTTCTTT. Together with reference TRBV29-1 and TRBJ1-1, the CDR3 gives the full variable domain: SAVISQKPSRDICQRGTSLTIQCQVDSQVTMMFWYRQQPGQSLTLIATANQGSEATYESGFVIDKFPISRPNLTFSTLTVSNMSPEDSSIYLCSAKSQGNTEAFFGQGTRLTVV.

The chain recombines TRBV20-1 with TRBJ2-5; no clear D gene. Per the germline V gene, CDR1 is DFQATT and CDR2 is SNEGSKA (reference sequence). CDR3 length: 11 residues. V gave up 3 bases and J gave up 5 bases, with 7 bases separating them. Here the CDR3 reads CSASLWETQYF. The CDR3 bases are TGCAGTGCTAGTCTTTGGGAGACCCAGTACTTC.

A remark on this clone: An end of the junction does not agree with germline; a read error may underlie this. The V and J genes are TRBV18 and TRBJ2-7; 10 nucleotides agree with TRBD2. CDR1 and CDR2 (germline): KGHSH, LQKENI. The CDR3 is 15 residues long. DNA of the CDR3: TGTGCCAGCTCACCATGGACTAGCGGCCCCTATGAGCAGTACTTC. Its translation is CASSPWTSGPYEQYF.

V gene TRBV4-1 combines with J gene TRBJ2-1; D perhaps matches TRBD2 (7 bases). CDR1 MGHRA and CDR2 YSYEKL come from the germline V gene. The CDR3 sequence is 14 residues long. Between the trimmed V and J ends, which lost 6 bases and 8 bases, there was a span of 17 bases. CDR3 coding DNA: TGCGCCAGCAGTCTCATGGGGGGGGCCGATGAGCAGTTCTTC. It is translated as CASSLMGGADEQFF.

V usage is TRBV7-8 and J usage is TRBJ2-7; TRBD2 matches at 14 bases. Germline CDR1 reads SGHVS; CDR2 reads FQNEAQ. This CDR3 spans 18 amino acids. With V trimmed by 5 bases and J by 6 bases, 15 bases remained unmatched. The CDR3 coding sequence is TGTGCCAGCAGCCCCTACAGACTAGCGGGAGGGGTCTTTGGCGAGCAGTACTTC. Translated: CASSPYRLAGGVFGEQYF. The whole variable domain, filled in from reference TRBV7-8 and TRBJ2-7, reads GAGVSQSPRYKVAKRGQDVALRCDPISGHVSLFWYQQALGQGPEFLTYFQNEAQLDKSGLPSDRFFAERPEGSVSTLKIQRTQQEDSAVYLCASSPYRLAGGVFGEQYFGPGTRLTVT.

This chain uses TRBV2 with TRBJ1-2; D is unresolved. The CDR3 covers 13 residues. The V and J ends lost 6 bases and 2 bases respectively, with 10 bases between them. The germline gives CDR1 SNHLY, CDR2 FYNNEI. CDR3 residues: CASRNIENYGYTF. The CDR3 DNA follows: TGTGCCAGCAGGAACATAGAGAACTATGGCTACACCTTC.

Points on this clone: Here the CDR3 omits its conserved ending phenylalanine or tryptophan, so a read error is the likely source. It is unclear where the CDR3 begins or ends on the DNA, so no DNA is shown, and the CDR3 is as TCRdb lists it. The chain couples TRBV12-5 to TRBJ1-2; the table's D call of TRBD1 was not tested on the DNA. 9 amino acids form the CDR3, both terminal residues included. Germline V CDR1 and CDR2: LGHNT, FRNRAP. The CDR3 sequence is CASADTSGL.

The genes are TRBV2 and TRBJ2-7; no clear D. The CDR3 sequence is 12 residues long. CDR1 SNHLY and CDR2 FYNNEI come from the germline V gene. Trimming left V 1 base short and J 3 bases short, with 4 bases between. The CDR3 nucleotides are TGTGCCAGCAGTGAAGGGTACTACGAGCAGTACTTC. This encodes CASSEGYYEQYF.